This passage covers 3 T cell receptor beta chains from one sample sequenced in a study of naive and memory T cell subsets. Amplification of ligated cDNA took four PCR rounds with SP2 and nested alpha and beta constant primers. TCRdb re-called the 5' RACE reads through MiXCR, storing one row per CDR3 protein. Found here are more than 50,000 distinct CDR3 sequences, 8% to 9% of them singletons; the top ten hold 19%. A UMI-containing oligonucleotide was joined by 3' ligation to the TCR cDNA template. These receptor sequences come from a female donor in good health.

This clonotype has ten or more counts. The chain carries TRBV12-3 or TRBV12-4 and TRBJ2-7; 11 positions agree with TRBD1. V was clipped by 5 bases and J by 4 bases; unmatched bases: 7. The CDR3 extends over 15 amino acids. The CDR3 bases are TGTGCCAGCAGTCTCCGGGACAGGGGGATTTACGAGCAGTACTTC. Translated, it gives CASSLRDRGIYEQYF.

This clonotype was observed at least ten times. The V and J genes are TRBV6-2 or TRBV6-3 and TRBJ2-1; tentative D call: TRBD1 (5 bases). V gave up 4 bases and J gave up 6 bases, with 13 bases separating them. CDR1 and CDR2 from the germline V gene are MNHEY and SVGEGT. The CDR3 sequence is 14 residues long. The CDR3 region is CASSSLNRGNEQFF. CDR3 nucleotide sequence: TGTGCCAGCAGTTCCCTGAATAGGGGCAATGAGCAGTTCTTC.

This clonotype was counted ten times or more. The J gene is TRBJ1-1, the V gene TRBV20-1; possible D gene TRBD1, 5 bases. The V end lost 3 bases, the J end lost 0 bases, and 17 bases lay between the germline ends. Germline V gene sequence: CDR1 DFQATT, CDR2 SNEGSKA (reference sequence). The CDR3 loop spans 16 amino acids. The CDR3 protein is CSASPPRGGMNTEAFF. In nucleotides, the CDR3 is TGCAGTGCTAGTCCCCCTCGGGGGGGGATGAACACTGAAGCTTTCTTT.